This T cell receptor (beta chain) originates from a study of identical twins. TCRdb recomputed calls from the 5' RACE reads with MiXCR, one row per CDR3 protein. Among about 520,000 distinct CDR3 sequences listed, approximately 22% were seen once. This clonotype has a handful of counts. These same data were also listed under a study on T cells expressing NK-cell markers.

Sequencing used CD4+ T cells sorted from blood. The TCR originated in a woman aged 18-30 years in good health.

This CDR3 reads CSAHSPAVTYNEQFF. The CDR3 coding sequence is TGCAGTGCTCATTCCCCAGCGGTGACCTACAATGAGCAGTTCTTC. The chain has TRBV20-1 and TRBJ2-1; a possible D gene is TRBD2 (5 bases). The CDR3 is made up of 15 amino acids. The germline V and J ends were trimmed by 5 bases and 2 bases, with 16 bases remaining between them. The germline V gene has CDR1 DFQATT and CDR2 SNEGSKA (reference sequence).